A selection of T cell receptor beta chains follows, all from one sample in a study of chemoradiotherapy in HPV16-positive cancers. Profiling relied on immunoSEQ multiplex PCR, and the TCRdb table lists in-frame clones only, not all of them. Among some 30,000 clones listed, about four fifths were seen once. The sequences come from blood, collected from a patient who underwent chemoradiotherapy. All receptors derive from a human donor with HPV-associated anogenital cancer. The CDR3 runs from the conserved cysteine through the conserved F or W. The D gene is left open where the match is weak. Not every row has a clone size; where given, it reads once, few, many or a size class.

NA	TRBD1	TRBV27	TRBJ1-3	CASSSLGQAGNTIYF	TGTGCCAGCAGTTCCCTGGGACAGGCGGGAAACACCATATATTTT
NA	TRBD1	TRBV4-3	TRBJ2-7	CASSQARGTGGYEQYF	TGCGCCAGCAGCCAAGCCCGAGGGACAGGGGGCTACGAGCAGTACTTC
NA	NA	TRBV6-4	TRBJ1-1	CASSVAVNTEAFF	TGTGCCAGCAGTGTAGCGGTGAACACTGAAGCTTTCTTT
NA	NA	TRBV23-1	TRBJ1-1	CASSQSRGTREAFF	TGCGCCAGCAGTCAATCGAGAGGGACCCGTGAAGCTTTCTTT
NA	NA	TRBV9	TRBJ2-3	CASSPPWPSTDTQYF	TGTGCCAGCAGCCCACCTTGGCCCAGCACAGATACGCAGTATTTT
NA	NA	TRBV5-4	TRBJ2-2	CASSFSDTGELFF	TGTGCCAGCAGCTTCAGTGACACCGGGGAGCTGTTTTTT
NA	NA	TRBV5-1	TRBJ2-5	CASSPGEETQYF	TGCGCCAGCAGCCCCGGGGAAGAGACCCAGTACTTC
NA	NA	TRBV12-5	TRBJ1-2	CASGSPRGPRDYGYTF	TGTGCTAGTGGTTCCCCCCGAGGGCCTCGGGACTATGGCTACACCTTC
NA	NA	TRBV29-1	TRBJ1-2	CSVGGGPDYGYTF	TGCAGCGTTGGAGGGGGACCCGACTATGGCTACACCTTC
few	TRBD1	TRBV15	TRBJ1-1	CATSVGTALNTEAFF	TGTGCCACCAGCGTTGGGACAGCCTTAAACACTGAAGCTTTCTTT
NA	NA	TRBV7-6	TRBJ1-6	CASSVRDNNSPLHF	TGTGCCAGCAGCGTCAGGGATAACAATTCACCCCTCCACTTT
NA	TRBD2	TRBV2	TRBJ2-3	CASSDALAATDTQYF	TGTGCCAGCAGTGATGCTCTAGCGGCAACAGATACGCAGTATTTT
NA	NA	TRBV19	TRBJ1-5	CASIAGHNQPQHF	TGTGCCAGTATAGCGGGCCACAATCAGCCCCAGCATTTT
NA	TRBD2	TRBV19	TRBJ2-3	CATARLAGGRGTDTQYF	TGTGCCACTGCCCGACTAGCGGGGGGCCGGGGGACAGATACGCAGTATTTT
NA	NA	TRBV5-1	TRBJ2-7	CASSLEQHYEQYF	TGCGCCAGCAGCTTGGAACAGCACTACGAGCAGTACTTC
NA	NA	TRBV19	TRBJ2-2	CASRSSLVAGELFF	TGTGCCAGTAGGAGTTCACTAGTGGCCGGGGAGCTGTTTTTT
NA	TRBD1	TRBV6-5	TRBJ1-2	CASSTGTGAGYTF	TGTGCCAGCAGTACGGGGACAGGGGCCGGCTACACCTTC
NA	NA	TRBV6-5	TRBJ1-2	CASRTIMGYTF	TGTGCCAGCAGAACGATTATGGGCTACACCTTC
NA	NA	TRBV4-3	TRBJ1-4	CASSQGLSQGISF	TGCGCCAGCAGCCAAGGTCTGTCCCAGGGGATCTCTTTT
NA	NA	TRBV29-1	TRBJ2-7	CSVEDAWDYEQYF	TGCAGCGTTGAAGACGCGTGGGACTACGAGCAGTACTTC
NA	NA	TRBV5-8	TRBJ2-2	CASSLYQGTGELFF	TGTGCCAGCAGCTTGTATCAGGGCACCGGGGAGCTGTTTTTT
NA	NA	TRBV10-2	TRBJ1-6	CASYEDGSDYNSPLHF	TGCGCCAGCTACGAGGATGGATCGGATTATAATTCACCCCTCCACTTT
NA	TRBD1	TRBV10-1	TRBJ1-1	CASSRDRGTEAFF	TGCGCCAGCAGCCGGGACAGGGGCACTGAAGCTTTCTTT
NA	NA	TRBV7-3	TRBJ2-7	CASSLTPTREQYF	TGTGCCAGCAGCTTAACGCCTACCCGCGAGCAGTACTTC
NA	NA	TRBV7-9	TRBJ2-3	CASRAGPGTDTQYF	TGTGCCAGCCGCGCGGGGCCGGGCACAGATACGCAGTATTTT
NA	TRBD1	TRBV9	TRBJ2-7	CASSVDLGTGSYEQYF	TGTGCCAGCAGCGTAGACCTCGGGACAGGGAGCTACGAGCAGTACTTC
NA	TRBD1	TRBV4-1	TRBJ2-1	CASSPLGQTNEQFF	TGCGCCAGCAGCCCCTTGGGACAGACGAATGAGCAGTTCTTC
once	NA	TRBV19	TRBJ1-5	CASSIGLPGANNQPQHF	TGTGCCAGTAGTATTGGGTTACCAGGGGCTAACAATCAGCCCCAGCATTTT
NA	NA	TRBV7-8	TRBJ1-4	CASRWAGGRQTNEKLFF	TGTGCCAGCAGATGGGCAGGAGGGAGACAAACTAATGAAAAACTGTTTTTT
once	NA	TRBV9	TRBJ2-5	CASSEYTGETQYF	TGTGCCAGCAGTGAGTACACAGGAGAGACCCAGTACTTC
NA	TRBD2	TRBV15	TRBJ2-3	CATSRGVLAGITDTQYF	TGTGCCACCAGCAGAGGGGTACTAGCGGGGATCACAGATACGCAGTATTTT
NA	NA	TRBV7-9	TRBJ1-4	CASSLGGGIDEKLFF	TGTGCCAGCAGCTTAGGAGGGGGAATTGATGAAAAACTGTTTTTT
NA	NA	TRBV6-6	TRBJ1-1	CASIGFSGNTEAFF	TGTGCCAGCATAGGGTTTAGTGGAAACACTGAAGCTTTCTTT
few	NA	TRBV18	TRBJ2-7	CASSLLVGEQYF	TGTGCCAGCTCTCTACTAGTAGGCGAGCAGTACTTC
NA	NA	TRBV9	TRBJ1-4	CASSVTQINEKLFF	TGTGCCAGCAGCGTAACCCAGATTAATGAAAAACTGTTTTTT
once	TRBD2	TRBV2	TRBJ2-1	CASSARSGGNNEQFF	TGTGCCAGCAGTGCTCGAAGCGGGGGGAACAATGAGCAGTTCTTC
NA	NA	TRBV30	TRBJ1-6	CAWSAQGAEPLHF	TGTGCCTGGAGTGCCCAGGGAGCCGAGCCCCTCCACTTT
NA	NA	TRBV5-1	TRBJ2-1	CASNHGLSSGSYNEQFF	TGCGCCAGCAATCACGGTCTTTCGAGCGGCTCCTACAATGAGCAGTTCTTC
NA	NA	TRBV19	TRBJ1-2	CASLWGGGYTF	TGTGCCAGTCTTTGGGGAGGGGGCTACACCTTC
NA	NA	TRBV5-6	TRBJ1-3	CASSLVALPGNTIYF	TGTGCCAGCAGCTTGGTAGCGCTCCCTGGAAACACCATATATTTT
once	NA	TRBV4-1	TRBJ1-1	CASSQDLSRGYTEAFF	TGCGCCAGCAGCCAAGATCTGTCGAGGGGGTACACTGAAGCTTTCTTT
NA	NA	TRBV6-5	TRBJ2-5	CASSPRTDQETQYF	TGTGCCAGCAGCCCAAGGACAGATCAAGAGACCCAGTACTTC
NA	NA	TRBV5-8	TRBJ1-2	CASSWEVEGSYGYTF	TGTGCCAGCAGCTGGGAGGTGGAGGGATCTTATGGCTACACCTTC
few	TRBD1	TRBV10-1	TRBJ2-7	CATSTGKTYEQYF	TGCGCCACTTCGACAGGGAAAACCTACGAGCAGTACTTC
once	NA	TRBV19	TRBJ1-5	CASRGGETEPQHF	TGTGCCAGTAGAGGGGGGGAGACGGAGCCCCAGCATTTT
NA	NA	TRBV10-1	TRBJ2-5	CASSVSGSYFQETQYF	TGCGCCAGCAGTGTCTCAGGGTCCTATTTCCAAGAGACCCAGTACTTC
NA	NA	TRBV11-1	TRBJ1-4	CASSPSGATNEKLFF	TGTGCCAGCAGCCCGAGTGGGGCAACTAATGAAAAACTGTTTTTT
NA	NA	TRBV19	TRBJ1-6	CASSIEGNSDSPLHF	TGTGCCAGTAGTATTGAAGGGAATTCTGATTCACCCCTCCACTTT
NA	NA	TRBV6-5	TRBJ1-2	CASSYGEVYGYTF	TGTGCCAGCAGTTACGGAGAGGTCTATGGCTACACCTTC
once	NA	TRBV29-1	TRBJ1-2	CSVEGSENYGYTF	TGCAGCGTTGAAGGTTCCGAAAACTATGGCTACACCTTC